This passage covers 15 T cell receptor beta chains from one sample sequenced in a study of T cell responses to AZD1222 COVID-19 vaccine. Profiled with immunoSEQ multiplex PCR; TCRdb holds only in-frame clones, not every one. There are some 180,000 clones in the sample; around 94% occur only once, and about 3.6% lies in the top ten. The material sequenced was peripheral blood, taken 28 days after the second dose of the MenACWY control vaccine. Receptors were obtained from an adult who received the MenACWY meningococcal vaccine as a control.

J is TRBJ1-3 and V is TRBV30; possibly TRBD1 for D (5 bases). The V gene lost 0 bases and the J gene lost 4 bases, with 13 bases spanning the gap. The CDR3 is 15 amino acids. From germline, CDR1 is GTSNPN and CDR2 SVGIG (reference sequence). In nucleotides, the CDR3 is TGTGCCTGGAGTGTTTCCGGCCAGGGAGGAAACACCATATATTTT. This sequence encodes CAWSVSGQGGNTIYF.

V usage is TRBV2 and J usage is TRBJ2-5; D perhaps matches TRBD1 (6 bases). The germline CDR1 and CDR2 sequences are SNHLY and FYNNEI. CDR3 length: 13 residues. Trimming removed 4 bases at V and 2 bases at J, with 8 bases between. The CDR3: CASSGQAQETQYF. CDR3 in DNA: TGTGCCAGCAGTGGACAGGCGCAAGAGACCCAGTACTTC.

The chain carries TRBV5-1 and TRBJ2-7, with no clear D. The CDR3 length is 16 residues. Deletions cut 0 bases from V and 2 bases from J, with 15 bases between. Looked up from germline, CDR1 is SGHRS and CDR2 is YFSETQ. The CDR3 loop reads CASSLVGQIPPYEQYF. The DNA of the CDR3 is TGCGCCAGCAGCTTGGTTGGGCAGATTCCACCCTACGAGCAGTACTTC. The full variable domain, completed using reference TRBV5-1 and TRBJ2-7, is KAGVTQTPRYLIKTRGQQVTLSCSPISGHRSVSWYQQTPGQGLQFLFEYFSETQRNKGNFPGRFSGRQFSNSRSEMNVSTLELGDSALYLCASSLVGQIPPYEQYFGPGTRLTVT.

The chain combines TRBV7-8 with TRBJ1-1; D uncertain. The V gene's germline CDR1 is SGHVS and CDR2 FQNEAQ. The CDR3 is 15 residues long. V dropped 7 bases and J dropped 2 bases, with 17 bases sitting between them. The CDR3 protein is CASNQPRGPNTEAFF. DNA for the CDR3: TGTGCCAGCAACCAACCCCGAGGCCCCAACACTGAAGCTTTCTTT.

The V and J genes are TRBV9 and TRBJ1-3; TRBD1 matches at 10 bases. V lost 2 bases to trimming and J lost 3 bases; unmatched junction nucleotides: 2. Germline CDR1 and CDR2: SGDLS and YYNGEE. This CDR3 region has 15 residues. As DNA, the CDR3 is TGTGCCAGCAGCGTCCGGGACAGGGGTGGAAACACCATATATTTT. Translated, it gives CASSVRDRGGNTIYF.

The chain carries TRBV24-1 and TRBJ2-5; 14 bases map to TRBD2. Germline V gene lookup returns CDR1 KGHDR and CDR2 SFDVKD. The V and J ends lost 3 bases and 5 bases, in that order; junction bases with no gene match: 7. This CDR3 is built from 17 residues. In DNA, the CDR3 is TGTGCCACCAGTGATACGGGACTAGCGGGAGTGTCGGAGACCCAGTACTTC. This translates into CATSDTGLAGVSETQYF.

This chain connects TRBV28 to TRBJ1-2; D uncertain. Per germline, CDR1 MDHEN and CDR2 SYDVKM. This CDR3 region has 13 residues. The V end lost 5 bases, the J end lost 4 bases, and 11 bases lay between the germline ends. In DNA, the CDR3 is TGTGCCAGCAGTATCAACGCCATCTATGGCTACACCTTC. Translation gives CASSINAIYGYTF.

For the CDR3, the DNA is TGTGCCAGCTCCGGGACTACCTACGAGCAGTACTTC. Protein sequence: CASSGTTYEQYF. The chain uses TRBV21-1 and TRBJ2-7; the table's TRBD2 call for D was not verified on the DNA. TRBV21-1 is flagged as a pseudogene. CDR3 length equals 12 residues.

The chain employs TRBV25-1 and TRBJ1-5; D possibly corresponds to TRBD1 (6 bases). Trimming left V 5 bases short and J 4 bases short, with 15 bases between. The CDR3 contains 15 residues. In germline, CDR1 is MGHDK, CDR2 SYGVNS. The CDR3 sequence is CASSHGGAFNQPQHF. The CDR3 DNA is TGTGCCAGCAGTCATGGGGGGGCCTTTAATCAGCCCCAGCATTTT.

The V gene is TRBV6-5, the J gene TRBJ1-6; weak D call: TRBD1 (6 bases). This CDR3 spans 14 amino acids. Between the trimmed V and J ends, which lost 4 bases and 6 bases, there was a span of 10 bases. The V gene's germline CDR1 is MNHEY and CDR2 SVGAGI. The chain's CDR3 is CASSWGGLNSPLHF. In DNA, the CDR3 is TGTGCCAGCAGTTGGGGGGGGCTTAATTCACCCCTCCACTTT.

This chain connects TRBV3-1 (or the pseudogene TRBV3-2) to TRBJ2-3; either TRBD1 or TRBD2 may fit D (5 bases each). V was shortened by 8 bases and J by 1 base, with 10 bases between the two germline ends. CDR3 length: 13 amino acids. Germline loops: CDR1 LGHDT, CDR2 YNNKEL (reference sequence). This chain's CDR3 is CASGLGRTDTQYF. The CDR3 DNA sequence: TGTGCCAGCGGACTGGGGCGCACAGATACGCAGTATTTT.

The chain has TRBV28 and TRBJ2-7; D could derive from TRBD1 or TRBD2 (6 bases each). In germline, CDR1 is MDHEN, CDR2 SYDVKM. This CDR3 region has 13 residues. V was cut by 3 bases and J by 4 bases, with 10 bases left in between. The CDR3 DNA reads TGTGCCAGCAGTTTGGGGGGCGGATACGAGCAGTACTTC. It translates to CASSLGGGYEQYF. The full variable domain, in which reference TRBV28 and TRBJ2-7 provide the parts outside the CDR3, is DVKVTQSSRYLVKRTGEKVFLECVQDMDHENMFWYRQDPGLGLRLIYFSYDVKMKEKGDIPEGYSVSREKKERFSLILESASTNQTSMYLCASSLGGGYEQYFGPGTRLTVT.

The rearrangement links TRBV27 to TRBJ2-2; perhaps TRBD1 as D (5 bases). Germline lookup yields CDR1 MNHEY and CDR2 SMNVEV (reference sequence). V was pared by 5 bases and J by 4 bases, with 11 bases between. This CDR3 is built from 14 residues. The CDR3 coding sequence is TGTGCCAGCAGTCGGCAGGGAAGCACCGGGGAGCTGTTTTTT. Its translation: CASSRQGSTGELFF.

The chain uses TRBV5-1 and TRBJ2-7, with 7 bases that match TRBD2. With 4 bases clipped from V and 5 bases from J, the junction kept 6 bases outside the gene matches. The CDR3 extends over 13 amino acids. Germline V gives CDR1 SGHRS, CDR2 YFSETQ. In DNA, the CDR3 is TGCGCCAGCAGCCCCGCCACTAGCGACGAGCAGTACTTC. Its translation: CASSPATSDEQYF. Full variable domain (remainder filled in from reference TRBV5-1 and TRBJ2-7): KAGVTQTPRYLIKTRGQQVTLSCSPISGHRSVSWYQQTPGQGLQFLFEYFSETQRNKGNFPGRFSGRQFSNSRSEMNVSTLELGDSALYLCASSPATSDEQYFGPGTRLTVT.

The J gene is TRBJ2-6, the V gene TRBV10-3; TRBD2 aligns across 8 bases. V was clipped by 8 bases and J by 0 bases; unmatched bases: 12. CDR1 ENHRY and CDR2 SYGVKD come from the germline V gene. The CDR3 totals 18 residues. CDR3 coding DNA: TGTGCCATCGGCCCGCGGGAGGAAATCATCTCTGGGGCCAACGTCCTGACTTTC. Protein product: CAIGPREEIISGANVLTF.